This entry features one T cell receptor (beta chain) sequence. The sample originates from a study of blood T cell repertoires in COVID-19. Study in general: Sources were T cells, B-cell-depleted T cells, or PBMCs; the material itself was cDNA or gDNA.

In germline, CDR1 is MDHEN, CDR2 SYDVKM. The CDR3 has 16 amino acids. V shed 10 bases and J shed 1 base, with 21 bases lying between them. Sequencing used immunoSEQ multiplex PCR; TCRdb keeps in-frame clones, though not all of them. The table lists approximately 270,000 clones, roughly nine tenths of them singletons. The rearrangement links TRBV28 to TRBJ2-3; D remains ambiguous. The clonotype comes from a man aged 18 to 35 with active or convalescent COVID-19. The source material was peripheral blood. The CDR3 loop is CATPTEERMGTDTQYF. The CDR3 bases are TGTGCCACCCCCACCGAGGAGAGAATGGGCACAGATACGCAGTATTTT. Drawing the rest from reference TRBV28 and TRBJ2-3, the complete variable domain is DVKVTQSSRYLVKRTGEKVFLECVQDMDHENMFWYRQDPGLGLRLIYFSYDVKMKEKGDIPEGYSVSREKKERFSLILESASTNQTSMYLCATPTEERMGTDTQYFGPGTRLTVL.